This T cell receptor (beta chain) was documented in a study of cytomegalovirus exposure and HLA in healthy donors. On this clone itself: Its antigen is not identified.

The study, taken as a whole, reports: Clonal expansion was found to be greater in HLA-associated TCR beta chains than in equally common others in a later analysis. There were reportedly fewer N-insertions in an Asian-associated ancestry cluster than the approximately 670-donor mean, in a later analysis. When presence/absence was analysed, sequencing depth was taken to be roughly uniform across donors. Most likely, a cluster of highly shared sequence variants arose as a sequencing artifact.

Primers: 60 Vbeta forward and 13 Jbeta reverse. Repertoires were generated with immunoSEQ multiplex PCR, while TCRdb's copy carries only in-frame clones and drops some. The repertoire has about 200,000 clones, around 82% of them found once; the top ten carry roughly 3%. The CDR3 contains 15 residues. Germline V gene sequence: CDR1 MDHEN, CDR2 SYDVKM. V lost 3 bases and J 0 bases, leaving 11 bases between the germline ends. J is TRBJ1-1 and V is TRBV28; no reliable D call. Sequences were obtained from PBMCs. The source of this sequence is a woman between 25 and 40 years old in good health and CMV-seronegative. CDR3 DNA: TGTGCCAGCAGTTTGAAGGCGGGAATGAACACTGAAGCTTTCTTT. Encoded protein: CASSLKAGMNTEAFF. The full variable domain, completed using reference TRBV28 and TRBJ1-1, is DVKVTQSSRYLVKRTGEKVFLECVQDMDHENMFWYRQDPGLGLRLIYFSYDVKMKEKGDIPEGYSVSREKKERFSLILESASTNQTSMYLCASSLKAGMNTEAFFGQGTRLTVV.